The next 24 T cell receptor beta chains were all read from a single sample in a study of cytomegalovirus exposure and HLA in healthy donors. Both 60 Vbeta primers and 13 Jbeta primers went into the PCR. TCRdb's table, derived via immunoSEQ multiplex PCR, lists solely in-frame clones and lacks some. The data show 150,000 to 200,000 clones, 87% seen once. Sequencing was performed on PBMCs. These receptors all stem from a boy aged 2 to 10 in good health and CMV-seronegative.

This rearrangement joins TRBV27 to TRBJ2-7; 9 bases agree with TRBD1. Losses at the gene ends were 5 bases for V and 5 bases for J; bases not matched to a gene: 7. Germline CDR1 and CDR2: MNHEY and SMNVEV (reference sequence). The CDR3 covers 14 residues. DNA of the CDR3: TGTGCCAGCAGTCTCCGGGACAGGGTGCACGAGCAGTACTTC. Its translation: CASSLRDRVHEQYF.

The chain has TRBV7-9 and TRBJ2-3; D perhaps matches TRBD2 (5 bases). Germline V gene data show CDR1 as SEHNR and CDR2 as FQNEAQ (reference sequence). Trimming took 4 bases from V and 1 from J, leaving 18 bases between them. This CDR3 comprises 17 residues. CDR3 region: CASSSIRSNGGTDTQYF. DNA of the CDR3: TGTGCCAGCAGCTCCATCCGCTCGAACGGGGGCACAGATACGCAGTATTTT.

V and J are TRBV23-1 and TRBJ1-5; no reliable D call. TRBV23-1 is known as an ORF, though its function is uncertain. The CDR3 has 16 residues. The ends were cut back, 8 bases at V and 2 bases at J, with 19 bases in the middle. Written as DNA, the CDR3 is TGCGCCAGCCCCCAGGCCCGGGAACGTGGCAATCAGCCCCAGCATTTT. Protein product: CASPQARERGNQPQHF.

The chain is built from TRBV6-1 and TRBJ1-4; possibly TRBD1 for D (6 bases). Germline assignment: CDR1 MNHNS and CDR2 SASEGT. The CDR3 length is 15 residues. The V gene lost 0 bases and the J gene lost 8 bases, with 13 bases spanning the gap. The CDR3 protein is CASSEARDRFEKLFF. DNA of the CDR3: TGTGCCAGCAGTGAAGCCCGTGACAGGTTCGAAAAACTGTTTTTT.

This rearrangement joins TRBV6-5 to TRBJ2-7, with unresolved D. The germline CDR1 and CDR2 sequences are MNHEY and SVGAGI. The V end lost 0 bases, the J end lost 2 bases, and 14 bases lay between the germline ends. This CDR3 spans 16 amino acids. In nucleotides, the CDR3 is TGTGCCAGCAGTTACTCGAACGTCGGGTGGACCTACGAGCAGTACTTC. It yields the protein CASSYSNVGWTYEQYF.

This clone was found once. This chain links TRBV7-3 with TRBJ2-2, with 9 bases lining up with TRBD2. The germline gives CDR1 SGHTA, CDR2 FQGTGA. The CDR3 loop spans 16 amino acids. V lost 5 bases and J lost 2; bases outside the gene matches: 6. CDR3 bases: TGTGCCAGCAGCCCCCTAGCGGGGACCAACACCGGGGAGCTGTTTTTT. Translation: CASSPLAGTNTGELFF.

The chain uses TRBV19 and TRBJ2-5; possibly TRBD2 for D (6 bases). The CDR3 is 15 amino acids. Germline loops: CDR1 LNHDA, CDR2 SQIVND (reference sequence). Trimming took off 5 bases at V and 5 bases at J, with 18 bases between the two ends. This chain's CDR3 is CASSPERGAGETQYF. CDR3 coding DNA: TGTGCCAGTAGTCCCGAAAGGGGCGCGGGGGAGACCCAGTACTTC.

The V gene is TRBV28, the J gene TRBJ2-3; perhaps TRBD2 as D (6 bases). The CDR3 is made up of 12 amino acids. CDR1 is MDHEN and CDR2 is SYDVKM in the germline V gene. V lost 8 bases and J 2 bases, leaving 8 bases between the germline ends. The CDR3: CASGLYTDTQYF. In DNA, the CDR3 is TGTGCCAGCGGACTATACACAGATACGCAGTATTTT. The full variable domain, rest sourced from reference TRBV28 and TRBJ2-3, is DVKVTQSSRYLVKRTGEKVFLECVQDMDHENMFWYRQDPGLGLRLIYFSYDVKMKEKGDIPEGYSVSREKKERFSLILESASTNQTSMYLCASGLYTDTQYFGPGTRLTVL.

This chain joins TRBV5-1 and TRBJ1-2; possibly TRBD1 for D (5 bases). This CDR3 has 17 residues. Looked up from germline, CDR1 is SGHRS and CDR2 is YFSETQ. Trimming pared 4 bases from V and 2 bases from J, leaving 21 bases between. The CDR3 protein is CASSPSQLTVLNYGYTF. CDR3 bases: TGCGCCAGCAGCCCCAGCCAGTTGACAGTATTAAACTATGGCTACACCTTC.

The CDR3 DNA is TGTGCCAGCTCACCTCCGGGACAGGGCTACAATGAGCAGTTCTTC. This codes for CASSPPGQGYNEQFF. The chain combines TRBV18 with TRBJ2-1, with TRBD1 matching over 9 bases. V gave up 3 bases and J gave up 3 bases; unmatched junction bases: 3. The CDR3 extends over 15 amino acids. Per the germline V gene, CDR1 is KGHSH and CDR2 is LQKENI.

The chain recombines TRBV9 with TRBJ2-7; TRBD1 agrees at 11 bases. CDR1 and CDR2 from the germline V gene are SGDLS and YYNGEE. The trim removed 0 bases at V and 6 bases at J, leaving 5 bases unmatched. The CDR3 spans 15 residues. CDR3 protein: CASSVGGTGGSEQYF. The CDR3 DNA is TGTGCCAGCAGCGTAGGTGGGACAGGGGGATCCGAGCAGTACTTC.

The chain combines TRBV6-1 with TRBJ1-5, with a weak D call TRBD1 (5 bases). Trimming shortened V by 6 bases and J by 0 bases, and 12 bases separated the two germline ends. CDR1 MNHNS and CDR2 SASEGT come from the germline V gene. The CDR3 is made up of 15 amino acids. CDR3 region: CASSQGRYSNQPQHF. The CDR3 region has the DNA TGTGCCAGCAGCCAGGGTCGCTATAGCAATCAGCCCCAGCATTTT.

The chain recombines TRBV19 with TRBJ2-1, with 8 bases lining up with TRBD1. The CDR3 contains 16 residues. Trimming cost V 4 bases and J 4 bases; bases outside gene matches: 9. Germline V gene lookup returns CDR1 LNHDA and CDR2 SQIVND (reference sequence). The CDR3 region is CASSKPPGQVYNEQFF. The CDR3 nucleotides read TGTGCCAGTAGTAAACCTCCGGGACAGGTTTACAATGAGCAGTTCTTC.

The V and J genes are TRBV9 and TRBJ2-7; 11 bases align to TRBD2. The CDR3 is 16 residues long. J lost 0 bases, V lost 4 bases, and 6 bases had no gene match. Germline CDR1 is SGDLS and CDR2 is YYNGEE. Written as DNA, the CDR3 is TGTGCCAGCAGCTTAGGACTAGCGGGTGACTCCTACGAGCAGTACTTC. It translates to CASSLGLAGDSYEQYF.

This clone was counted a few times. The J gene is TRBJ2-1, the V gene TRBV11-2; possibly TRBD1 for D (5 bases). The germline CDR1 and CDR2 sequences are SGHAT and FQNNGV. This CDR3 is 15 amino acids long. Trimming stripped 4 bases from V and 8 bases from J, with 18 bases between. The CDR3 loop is CASSSGQGAVDEQFF. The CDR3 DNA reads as TGTGCCAGCAGCTCCGGGCAGGGTGCGGTCGATGAGCAGTTCTTC.

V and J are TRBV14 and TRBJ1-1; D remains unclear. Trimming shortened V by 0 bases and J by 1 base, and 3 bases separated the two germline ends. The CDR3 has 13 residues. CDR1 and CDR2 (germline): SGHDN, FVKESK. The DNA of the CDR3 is TGTGCCAGCAGCCAAGATCAGAACACTGAAGCTTTCTTT. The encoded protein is CASSQDQNTEAFF.

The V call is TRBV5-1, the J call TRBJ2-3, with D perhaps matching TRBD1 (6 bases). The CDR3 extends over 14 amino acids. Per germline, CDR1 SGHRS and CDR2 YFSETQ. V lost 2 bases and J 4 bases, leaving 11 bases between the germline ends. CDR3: CASSLQGTSDTQYF. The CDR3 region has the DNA TGCGCCAGCAGCTTACAGGGTACATCAGATACGCAGTATTTT.

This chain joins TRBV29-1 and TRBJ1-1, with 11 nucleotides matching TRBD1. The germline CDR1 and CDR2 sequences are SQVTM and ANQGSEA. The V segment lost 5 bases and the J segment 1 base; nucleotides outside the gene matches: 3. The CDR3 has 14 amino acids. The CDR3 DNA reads TGCAGCGTTCCCGGGACAGGGGGGAACACTGAAGCTTTCTTT. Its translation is CSVPGTGGNTEAFF.

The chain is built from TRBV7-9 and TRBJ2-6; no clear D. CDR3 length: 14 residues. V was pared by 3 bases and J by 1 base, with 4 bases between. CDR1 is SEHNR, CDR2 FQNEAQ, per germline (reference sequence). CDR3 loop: CASSFSSGANVLTF. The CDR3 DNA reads TGTGCCAGCAGCTTCTCGTCTGGGGCCAACGTCCTGACTTTC. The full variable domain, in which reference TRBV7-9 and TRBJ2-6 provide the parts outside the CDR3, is DTGVSQNPRHKITKRGQNVTFRCDPISEHNRLYWYRQTLGQGPEFLTYFQNEAQLEKSRLLSDRFSAERPKGSFSTLEIQRTEQGDSAMYLCASSFSSGANVLTFGAGSRLTVL.

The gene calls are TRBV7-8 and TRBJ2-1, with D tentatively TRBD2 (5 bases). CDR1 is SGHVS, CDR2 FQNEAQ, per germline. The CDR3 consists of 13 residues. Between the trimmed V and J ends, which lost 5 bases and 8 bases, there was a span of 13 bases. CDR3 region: CASSQESGYEQFF. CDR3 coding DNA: TGTGCCAGCAGCCAAGAGAGCGGCTATGAGCAGTTCTTC.

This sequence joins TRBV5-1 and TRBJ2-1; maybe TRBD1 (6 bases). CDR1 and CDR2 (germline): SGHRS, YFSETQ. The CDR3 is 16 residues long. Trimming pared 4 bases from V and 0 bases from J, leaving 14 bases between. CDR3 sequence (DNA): TGCGCCAGCAGCCCAGCGGCAGGGGTCTCCTACAATGAGCAGTTCTTC. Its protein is CASSPAAGVSYNEQFF.

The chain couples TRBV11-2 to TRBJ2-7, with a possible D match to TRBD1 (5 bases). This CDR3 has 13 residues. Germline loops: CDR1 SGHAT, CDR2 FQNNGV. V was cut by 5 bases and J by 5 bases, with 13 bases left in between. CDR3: CASSKPQVDEQYF. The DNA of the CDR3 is TGTGCCAGCAGCAAGCCACAGGTGGACGAGCAGTACTTC.

The CDR3 DNA sequence: TGCGCCAGCAGCTGGATTAGCGGGGGAGGCTCCTACGAGCAGTACTTC. This encodes CASSWISGGGSYEQYF. The chain links TRBV5-1 to TRBJ2-7, with TRBD2 matching over 9 bases. The ends lost 3 bases at V and 0 bases at J; junction bases unmatched: 7. The germline gives CDR1 SGHRS, CDR2 YFSETQ. The CDR3 runs 16 residues.

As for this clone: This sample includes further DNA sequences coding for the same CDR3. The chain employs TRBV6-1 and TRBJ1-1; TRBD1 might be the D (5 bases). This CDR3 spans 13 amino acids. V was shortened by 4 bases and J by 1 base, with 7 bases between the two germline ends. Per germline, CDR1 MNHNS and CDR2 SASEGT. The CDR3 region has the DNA TGTGCCAGCAGTGGTCAGGGGAACACTGAAGCTTTCTTT. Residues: CASSGQGNTEAFF.